This T cell receptor beta chain is from a study of cytomegalovirus exposure and HLA in healthy donors. Study background: The Caucasian-associated ancestry cluster contained around four fifths of the roughly 400 genotyped donors. Findings and caveats of the study: Clonal expansion was found to be greater in HLA-associated TCR beta chains than in equally common others in a later analysis. Reports described diagnosis of cytomegalovirus status by the classifier as highly specific and sensitive.

Use of 60 Vbeta and 13 Jbeta primers characterized the PCR. Using immunoSEQ multiplex PCR, the repertoire was profiled, and TCRdb retains in-frame clones only, with some absent. The sample contains 100,000 to 150,000 clones, 77% of which appear only once. Concerning this clone itself: Its antigen is unidentified.

The CDR3 is 14 amino acids. CDR1 is ENHRY, CDR2 SYGVKD, per germline. V lost 8 bases, J lost 6 bases, and 17 bases lay in between. The sample comprised PBMCs. This TCR was sampled from a woman in her thirties or forties in good health and CMV-seropositive. V is TRBV10-3 and J is TRBJ2-4, with D possibly being TRBD1 (6 bases). CDR3 sequence reads: CAIRGTGTTNIQYF. CDR3 nucleotide sequence: TGTGCCATCCGGGGAACAGGGACAACAAACATTCAGTACTTC.